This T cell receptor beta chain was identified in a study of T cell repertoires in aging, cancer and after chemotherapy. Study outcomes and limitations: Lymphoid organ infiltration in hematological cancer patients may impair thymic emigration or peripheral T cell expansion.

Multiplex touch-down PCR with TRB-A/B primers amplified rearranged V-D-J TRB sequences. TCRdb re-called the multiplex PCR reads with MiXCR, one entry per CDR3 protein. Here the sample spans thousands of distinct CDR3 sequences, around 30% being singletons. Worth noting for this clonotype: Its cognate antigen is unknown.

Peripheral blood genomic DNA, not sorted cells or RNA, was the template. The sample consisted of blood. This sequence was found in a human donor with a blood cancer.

CDR3 sequence (DNA): TGTGCCACCAGTGACCCTGTTCCACTGGCTAGCGGGAGGGCCGGTTCTGGGGCCAACGTCCTGACTTTC. Translation gives CATSDPVPLASGRAGSGANVLTF. The genes are TRBV24-1 and TRBJ2-6, with 12 bases lining up with TRBD2. Trimming at V came to 4 bases and at J to 1 base, leaving 19 bases not matched to a gene. This CDR3 has 23 residues. Germline-derived CDR1 and CDR2 are KGHDR and SFDVKD.